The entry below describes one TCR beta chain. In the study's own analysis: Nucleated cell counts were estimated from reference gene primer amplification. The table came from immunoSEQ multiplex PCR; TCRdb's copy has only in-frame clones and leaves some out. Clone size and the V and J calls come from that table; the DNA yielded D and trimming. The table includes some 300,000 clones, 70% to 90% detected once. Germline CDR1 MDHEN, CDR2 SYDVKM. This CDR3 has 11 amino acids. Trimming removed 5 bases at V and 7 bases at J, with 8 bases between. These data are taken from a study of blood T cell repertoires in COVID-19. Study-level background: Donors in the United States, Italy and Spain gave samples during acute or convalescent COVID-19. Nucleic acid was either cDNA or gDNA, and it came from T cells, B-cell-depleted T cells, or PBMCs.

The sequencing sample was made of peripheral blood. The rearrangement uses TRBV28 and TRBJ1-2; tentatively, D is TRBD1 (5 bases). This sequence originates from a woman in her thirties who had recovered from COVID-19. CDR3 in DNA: TGTGCCAGCAGTCGCAGGGCTGGCTACACCTTC. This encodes CASSRRAGYTF.